The 23 T cell receptor beta chains in this list originate from one sample, sequenced in a study of regulatory T cells in long-lasting Graves disease. CDR3 regions were amplified by Arm-PCR using iRepertoire HTBI primers to build TCR beta libraries. Via MiXCR, TCRdb re-called the multiplex PCR reads, giving one row per CDR3 protein. The sample includes some 340,000 distinct CDR3 sequences, about 10% of them seen just once. Time point noted: newly diagnosed GD, antithyroid drugs for less than 3 months. The TCR library used RNA extracted from PBMCs. These data are also associated with another study on T cells in Graves' hyperthyroidism and ophthalmopathy.

Sequencing used peripheral blood mononuclear cells (PBMCs), obtained at new diagnosis, from a patient treated with antithyroid drugs. The receptors were sampled from a woman aged 18-29 years with Graves disease.

This clonotype has a count of ten or more. The V and J genes are TRBV3-1 and TRBJ2-2; D gene ambiguous. The CDR3 is 12 amino acids. Per germline, CDR1 LGHDT and CDR2 YNNKEL (reference sequence). V dropped 1 base and J dropped 5 bases, with 2 bases sitting between them. This CDR3 reads CASSQGTGELFF. For the CDR3, the DNA is TGTGCCAGCAGCCAAGGGACCGGGGAGCTGTTTTTT.

This clonotype was counted at least ten times. V gene TRBV29-1 combines with J gene TRBJ2-1, with D perhaps given as TRBD1 or TRBD2 (5 bases each). The CDR3 spans 15 residues. The germline CDR1 and CDR2 sequences are SQVTM and ANQGSEA. The ends were cut back, 3 bases at V and 0 bases at J, with 12 bases in the middle. The CDR3 region has the DNA TGCAGCGTTGAGGGGCGGGTGAGCTCCTACAATGAGCAGTTCTTC. It yields the protein CSVEGRVSSYNEQFF.

This clonotype was recorded once. A read error is possible here, since a much larger clone lies one base away. This chain links TRBV6-2 or TRBV6-3 with TRBJ1-2, with TRBD1 as a possible D gene (5 bases). V was trimmed by 5 bases and J by 4 bases, leaving 17 bases between them. Germline V lookup: CDR1 MNHEY, CDR2 SVGEGT. The length of the CDR3 is 15 residues. CDR3 loop: CASSGMRGQLYGYTF. CDR3 DNA sequence: TGTGCCAGCAGTGGTATGAGGGGCCAACTCTATGGCTACACCTTC.

The rearrangement uses TRBV24-1 and TRBJ2-3; D remains ambiguous. From germline, CDR1 is KGHDR and CDR2 SFDVKD. V was clipped by 11 bases and J by 0 bases, with 11 bases between them. This CDR3 region has 13 residues. Here the CDR3 reads CAIRGPSTDTQYF. In DNA, the CDR3 is TGTGCCATCCGTGGACCCAGCACAGATACGCAGTATTTT.

On this clonotype: Given a much more abundant clone one base away, this may be a read error. The J gene is TRBJ1-2, the V gene TRBV2; D is possibly TRBD1 (5 bases). The CDR3 is 12 residues long. Germline V gene lookup returns CDR1 SNHLY and CDR2 FYNNEI. V was cut by 10 bases and J by 1 base, with 10 bases left in between. The CDR3 sequence is CANRGDNYGYTF. The CDR3 DNA reads as TGTGCCAACAGAGGGGATAACTATGGCTACACCTTC. The whole variable domain, remainder taken from reference TRBV2 and TRBJ1-2, is EPEVTQTPSHQVTQMGQEVILRCVPISNHLYFYWYRQILGQKVEFLVSFYNNEISEKSEIFDDQFSVERPDGSNFTLKIRSTKLEDSAMYFCANRGDNYGYTFGSGTRLTVV.

V is TRBV30 and J is TRBJ2-2; perhaps TRBD1 as D (5 bases). CDR1 is GTSNPN, CDR2 SVGIG, per germline (reference sequence). This CDR3 comprises 15 residues. V shed 2 bases and J shed 0 bases, with 10 bases lying between them. The CDR3 coding sequence is TGTGCCTGGAGTCAAGACAGCACGAACACCGGGGAGCTGTTTTTT. This encodes CAWSQDSTNTGELFF.

This clonotype was observed at least ten times. Sequence at one end of the junction differs from germline and may be a read error. The V gene is TRBV5-1, the J gene TRBJ1-6; D not resolved. The CDR3 consists of 13 residues. Germline assignment: CDR1 SGHRS and CDR2 YFSETQ. In DNA, the CDR3 is TGTGCCAGCAGCTTGGCAATCGGAACACCCCTCCACTTT. Translated, it gives CASSLAIGTPLHF.

This sequence joins TRBV4-2 and TRBJ2-7; TRBD1 agrees at 9 bases. The CDR3 is 15 residues long. The ends lost 0 bases at V and 4 bases at J; junction bases unmatched: 4. Germline assignment: CDR1 LGHNA and CDR2 YNFKEQ. The CDR3 region is CASSQEGTGMYEQYV. CDR3 coding DNA: TGTGCCAGCAGCCAAGAAGGGACAGGGATGTACGAGCAGTACGTC.

Only a few counts were recorded for this clonotype. The rearrangement links TRBV7-9 to TRBJ2-3; D uncertain. Trimming took off 5 bases at V and 5 bases at J, with 11 bases between the two ends. From germline, CDR1 is SEHNR and CDR2 FQNEAQ (reference sequence). CDR3 length equals 13 residues. The CDR3 spells CASSPSKEDTQYF. CDR3 coding DNA: TGTGCCAGCAGCCCCAGTAAGGAAGATACGCAGTATTTT.

As regards this clonotype: Just one base apart from a much larger clone, this may be a read error. Likely a read error: the CDR3 ends without its conserved phenylalanine or tryptophan. This chain joins TRBV12-3 or TRBV12-4 and TRBJ1-5, with D uncertain. The CDR3 runs to 16 residues. The V gene lost 6 bases and the J gene lost 0 bases, with 15 bases spanning the gap. CDR3 sequence (DNA): TGTGCCAGCAGCCGAGGACGGATGAATAGCAATCAGCCCCAGCATTCT. Protein product: CASSRGRMNSNQPQHS.

The chain joins TRBV29-1 to TRBJ1-2; 8 positions agree with TRBD1. Germline V CDR1 and CDR2: SQVTM, ANQGSEA. J lost 2 bases, V lost 7 bases, and 6 bases had no gene match. The CDR3 sequence is 13 residues long. The CDR3 loop reads CSDDRQGNYGYTF. The CDR3 nucleotides are TGCAGCGACGATAGACAGGGGAACTATGGCTACACCTTC.

This clonotype was seen many times. The rearrangement uses TRBV4-3 and TRBJ1-1, with D possibly TRBD1 on 5 matching bases. This CDR3 comprises 15 residues. V gave up 4 bases and J gave up 0 bases, with 12 bases separating them. Germline V gene lookup returns CDR1 LGHNA and CDR2 YSLEER. The CDR3 loop is CASSLSWGVNTEAFF. The CDR3 region has the DNA TGCGCCAGCAGCCTTTCATGGGGCGTGAACACTGAAGCTTTCTTT.

This clonotype came up a few times. The chain is built from TRBV5-6 and TRBJ2-1; 8 bases map to TRBD2. CDR3 length equals 14 residues. V dropped 3 bases and J dropped 4; count of bases not matched to a gene: 3. Germline CDR1 SGHDT, CDR2 YYEEEE. The CDR3 DNA follows: TGTGCCAGCAGCTCACTAGCGGAATACAATGAGCAGTTCTTC. Its translation is CASSSLAEYNEQFF.

This clonotype was recorded many times. The CDR3 sequence: CASSLKDEAFF. The DNA of the CDR3 is TGTGCCAGCAGCTTAAAGGATGAAGCTTTCTTT. J is TRBJ1-1 and V is TRBV13; D gene unclear. The germline V and J ends were trimmed by 2 bases and 7 bases, with 5 bases remaining between them. The CDR3 is 11 residues long. Germline V lookup: CDR1 PRHDT, CDR2 FYEKMQ (reference sequence).

This clonotype was recorded many times. V is TRBV2 and J is TRBJ2-1, with 12 bases lining up with TRBD2. J was trimmed by 7 bases and V by 0 bases; bases with no gene match: 16. Germline V gene sequence: CDR1 SNHLY, CDR2 FYNNEI. CDR3 size: 20 residues. The CDR3 sequence is CASSEARTSGRPSQGNEQFF. CDR3 sequence (DNA): TGTGCCAGCAGTGAAGCAAGAACTAGCGGGAGGCCTTCCCAAGGGAATGAGCAGTTCTTC.

The V call is TRBV20-1, the J call TRBJ2-3; D unresolved. Looked up from germline, CDR1 is DFQATT and CDR2 is SNEGSKA (reference sequence). This CDR3 spans 18 amino acids. V lost 0 bases and J 3 bases, leaving 22 bases between the germline ends. CDR3 bases: TGCAGTGCTAGAGAAGAGGCCCAATTTGGCAGCCCTACAGATACGCAGTATTTT. Protein: CSAREEAQFGSPTDTQYF.

At least ten counts were recorded for this clonotype. The CDR3 spells CASSPGPRGDTQYF. The CDR3 bases are TGTGCCAGCTCACCGGGACCCCGCGGCGATACGCAGTATTTT. V and J are TRBV18 and TRBJ2-3; D is perhaps TRBD1 or TRBD2 (5 bases each). Germline CDR1 and CDR2: KGHSH and LQKENI. This CDR3 comprises 14 residues. V dropped 3 bases and J dropped 6 bases, with 13 bases sitting between them.

This clonotype has a handful of counts. With a much larger clone just one base away, this may be a read error. The gene calls are TRBV9 and TRBJ2-1; perhaps TRBD1 as D (6 bases). The CDR3 runs 11 residues. V was pared by 4 bases and J by 9 bases, with 8 bases between. Looked up from germline, CDR1 is SGDLS and CDR2 is YYNGEE. The CDR3 here is CASSPGVEQFF. In nucleotides, the CDR3 is TGTGCCAGCAGCCCAGGGGTTGAGCAGTTCTTC. The variable domain in full, completed from reference TRBV9 and TRBJ2-1, reads DSGVTQTPKHLITATGQRVTLRCSPRSGDLSVYWYQQSLDQGLQFLIQYYNGEERAKGNILERFSAQQFPDLHSELNLSSLELGDSALYFCASSPGVEQFFGPGTRLTVL.

This clonotype was counted ten times or more. The rearrangement joins TRBV2 to TRBJ1-2, with D unresolved. The V gene's germline CDR1 is SNHLY and CDR2 FYNNEI. Trimming left V 2 bases short and J 5 bases short, with 6 bases between. This CDR3 is built from 12 residues. The CDR3 is CASSEQLYGYTF. The DNA of the CDR3 is TGTGCCAGCAGTGAACAGTTATATGGCTACACCTTC.

This clonotype has at least ten counts. This chain uses TRBV20-1 with TRBJ2-2; D is undetermined. This CDR3 contains 14 residues. Germline lookup yields CDR1 DFQATT and CDR2 SNEGSKA (reference sequence). Trimming cost V 0 bases and J 4 bases, with 9 bases left between them. CDR3 DNA: TGCAGTGCTAGAGATAAGGGCAGCACCGGGGAGCTGTTTTTT. It is translated as CSARDKGSTGELFF.

The chain combines TRBV10-3 with TRBJ1-1, with 8 nucleotides matching TRBD1. Germline CDR1 reads ENHRY; CDR2 reads SYGVKD. There are 12 residues in the CDR3. The V and J ends lost 7 bases and 5 bases, in that order; junction bases with no gene match: 3. This CDR3 reads CAINDRGTEAFF. CDR3 DNA sequence: TGTGCCATCAACGACAGGGGTACTGAAGCTTTCTTT.

This clonotype was counted many times. CDR3 nucleotide sequence: TGTGCCAGCAGTGATTCCGGCCATCAGCCCCAGCATTTT. Translated, it gives CASSDSGHQPQHF. V is TRBV6-1 and J is TRBJ1-5, with D uncertain. Germline CDR1 and CDR2: MNHNS and SASEGT. This CDR3 spans 13 amino acids. The ends were cut back, 3 bases at V and 5 bases at J, with 8 bases in the middle.

V usage is TRBV11-2 and J usage is TRBJ2-4; 7 nucleotides agree with TRBD1. V lost 2 bases and J lost 8; bases outside the gene matches: 6. The CDR3 is 14 amino acids. From germline, CDR1 is SGHAT and CDR2 FQNNGV. CDR3 in amino acids: CASSLWERGHIQYF. CDR3 in DNA: TGTGCCAGCAGCTTATGGGAAAGGGGGCACATTCAGTACTTC.